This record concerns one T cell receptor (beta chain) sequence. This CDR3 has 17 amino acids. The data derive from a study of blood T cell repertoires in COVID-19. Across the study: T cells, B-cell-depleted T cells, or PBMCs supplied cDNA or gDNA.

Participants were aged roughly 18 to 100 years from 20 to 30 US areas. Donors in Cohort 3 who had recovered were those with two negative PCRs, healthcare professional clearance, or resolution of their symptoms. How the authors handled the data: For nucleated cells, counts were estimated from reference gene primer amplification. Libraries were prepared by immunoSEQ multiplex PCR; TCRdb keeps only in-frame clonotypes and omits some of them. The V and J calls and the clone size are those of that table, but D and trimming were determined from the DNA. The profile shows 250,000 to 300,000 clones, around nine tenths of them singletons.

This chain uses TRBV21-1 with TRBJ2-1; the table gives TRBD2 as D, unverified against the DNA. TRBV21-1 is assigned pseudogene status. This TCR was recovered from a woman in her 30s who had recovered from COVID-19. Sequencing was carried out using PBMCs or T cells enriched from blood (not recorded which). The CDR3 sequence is CASSKAGRLAGRYEQFF. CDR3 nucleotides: TGTGCCAGCAGCAAAGCGGGGAGACTAGCGGGAAGATATGAGCAGTTCTTC.